This T cell receptor beta chain was recorded in a study of blood T cells in healthy people across ages. Regarding the study as a whole: Estimated diversity, derived from one million T cells, was regarded as an underestimate.

V was pared by 4 bases and J by 8 bases, with 9 bases of the junction left unmatched. CDR1 LGHDT and CDR2 YNNKEL come from the germline V gene (reference sequence). There are 16 residues in the CDR3. The authors ran a second PCR of roughly 6 to 12 cycles using a sample-barcoded 5' primer and a J-beta primer mix. Every cDNA molecule bore a tag from a template-switch adaptor containing 12 random nucleotides. TCRdb re-analysed the 5' RACE reads in MiXCR, keeping a single row per CDR3 protein. The data show about 730,000 distinct CDR3 sequences, around 40% seen once. With regard to this clonotype: Its antigen is undetermined.

This TCR was recovered from a woman in her sixties or seventies in good health. The specimen was blood. This sequence joins TRBV3-1 and TRBJ2-1; 12 bases align to TRBD2. Written as DNA, the CDR3 is TGTGCCAGCAGCCCTCTAGCGGGAGGGCCCCTCGATGAGCAGTTCTTC. The encoded protein is CASSPLAGGPLDEQFF.